One and the same sample provided the 18 T cell receptor beta chains below, sequenced in a study of cytomegalovirus exposure and HLA in healthy donors. Libraries were prepared by immunoSEQ multiplex PCR; TCRdb keeps only in-frame clonotypes and omits some of them. Among over 120,000 clones, approximately 89% were seen once, and the ten largest hold around 9%. The sequenced material came from PBMCs. The receptors stem from a woman aged 18-29 years in good health and CMV-seropositive.

The V and J genes are TRBV9 and TRBJ2-7; D gene ambiguous. Germline values: CDR1 SGDLS, CDR2 YYNGEE. The CDR3 has 13 amino acids. V was clipped by 0 bases and J by 5 bases, with 9 bases between them. The CDR3 coding sequence is TGTGCCAGCAGCGTAGCCCCCTTAGACGAGCAGTACTTC. Translating it yields CASSVAPLDEQYF.

The rearrangement joins TRBV7-2 to TRBJ2-1; 9 bases are a match to TRBD1. Looked up from germline, CDR1 is SGHTA and CDR2 is FQGNSA. This CDR3 has 16 amino acids. The V and J ends lost 1 base and 6 bases, in that order; junction bases with no gene match: 7. CDR3 coding DNA: TGTGCCAGCAGCTTAGATTGGGGACAGGGCGCCAATGAGCAGTTCTTC. Amino acids: CASSLDWGQGANEQFF.

The chain joins TRBV29-1 to TRBJ1-2; perhaps TRBD1 as D (6 bases). The CDR3 is made up of 13 amino acids. Germline V CDR1 and CDR2: SQVTM, ANQGSEA. V shed 7 bases and J shed 0 bases, with 12 bases lying between them. This CDR3 reads CSARTDPNYGYTF. The CDR3 DNA reads TGCAGCGCCCGGACAGATCCTAACTATGGCTACACCTTC.

The V gene is TRBV7-2, the J gene TRBJ2-7; TRBD1 agrees at 9 bases. Germline CDR1 and CDR2: SGHTA and FQGNSA. Trimming at V came to 2 bases and at J to 4 bases, leaving 3 bases not matched to a gene. CDR3 size: 14 residues. CDR3 nucleotides: TGTGCCAGCAGCTTATGGGGACAGGGTTACGAGCAGTACTTC. It encodes CASSLWGQGYEQYF.

The DNA of the CDR3 is TGTGCCAGTAGTGTACTGGGACAGGGGGCAGATGAGCAGTTCTTC. Protein: CASSVLGQGADEQFF. The V gene is TRBV19, the J gene TRBJ2-1; 12 nucleotides match TRBD1. Trimming took 5 bases from V and 8 from J; bases not matched to a gene: 7. This CDR3 is built from 15 residues. Germline CDR1 is LNHDA and CDR2 is SQIVND (reference sequence).

This clone was recorded only once. This rearrangement joins TRBV4-3 to TRBJ2-3; possibly TRBD2 for D (6 bases). Trimming took 1 base from V and 14 from J, leaving 16 bases between them. The CDR3 covers 13 residues. Germline assignment: CDR1 LGHNA and CDR2 YSLEER. The CDR3 protein is CASSQARGLLSYF. The CDR3 nucleotides are TGCGCCAGCAGCCAAGCGCGGGGACTTTTATCGTATTTT.

The rearrangement joins TRBV6-1 to TRBJ1-5, with D perhaps TRBD1 (6 bases). V lost 3 bases to trimming and J lost 5 bases, with 17 bases between them. CDR1 is MNHNS, CDR2 SASEGT, per germline. The CDR3 loop spans 16 amino acids. The CDR3 nucleotides are TGTGCCAGCAGTGAGGGGCAGGGGTTTATGGATCAGCCCCAGCATTTT. It yields the protein CASSEGQGFMDQPQHF.

The V gene is TRBV9, the J gene TRBJ1-2, with a weak D call TRBD1 (6 bases). The V and J ends lost 0 bases and 8 bases respectively, with 14 bases between them. This CDR3 contains 14 residues. Germline CDR1 SGDLS, CDR2 YYNGEE. In DNA form, the CDR3 reads TGTGCCAGCAGCGTAGACGGACAGCGGGGAGGCTACACCTTC. Its protein product is CASSVDGQRGGYTF.

The gene calls are TRBV9 and TRBJ1-1; no clear D gene. The CDR3 sequence is 14 residues long. V was cut by 0 bases and J by 1 base, with 7 bases left in between. In germline, CDR1 is SGDLS, CDR2 YYNGEE. As DNA, the CDR3 is TGTGCCAGCAGCGTAGGCCCGGGGAACACTGAAGCTTTCTTT. Amino acid sequence: CASSVGPGNTEAFF.

This clone occurred a few times. This chain joins TRBV7-6 and TRBJ2-7; tentatively, D is TRBD2 (6 bases). Germline V gene lookup returns CDR1 SGHVS and CDR2 FNYEAQ. The CDR3 runs to 16 residues. Trimming removed 1 base at V and 2 bases at J, with 15 bases between. CDR3 nucleotide sequence: TGTGCCAGCAGCTTAGAGAGGGGCGGGGTCGCCTACGAGCAGTACTTC. It codes for CASSLERGGVAYEQYF.

This chain uses TRBV6-1 with TRBJ1-3; D gene uncertain. Germline-derived CDR1 and CDR2 are MNHNS and SASEGT. Trimming took 2 bases from V and 2 from J, leaving 10 bases between them. The CDR3 length is 15 residues. The CDR3 region is CASSETGLAGNTIYF. DNA for the CDR3: TGTGCCAGCAGTGAAACGGGTTTGGCTGGAAACACCATATATTTT.

The chain couples TRBV7-9 to TRBJ2-5, with D possibly matching TRBD2 (5 bases). CDR3 size: 15 residues. Trimming removed 0 bases at V and 5 bases at J, with 13 bases between. Germline V gene lookup returns CDR1 SEHNR and CDR2 FQNEAQ (reference sequence). The CDR3, as DNA: TGTGCCAGCAGCTTAGCGCAATCGGGGATCGAGACCCAGTACTTC. It yields the protein CASSLAQSGIETQYF.

This clone was detected once. This chain joins TRBV10-3 and TRBJ1-5; 11 positions agree with TRBD1. The CDR3 is made up of 15 amino acids. Germline V gene data show CDR1 as ENHRY and CDR2 as SYGVKD. With 8 bases clipped from V and 8 bases from J, the junction kept 11 bases outside the gene matches. CDR3 nucleotide sequence: TGTGCCATCGGATCCGGGACAGGGGGACGGGAGCCCCAGCATTTT. It codes for CAIGSGTGGREPQHF.

The chain is built from TRBV11-2 and TRBJ1-2; TRBD1 is a possible D gene (5 bases). V was cut by 2 bases and J by 4 bases, with 14 bases left in between. Germline CDR1 and CDR2: SGHAT and FQNNGV. The CDR3 is made up of 15 amino acids. The chain's CDR3 is CASSLLFQGSYGYTF. CDR3 in DNA: TGTGCCAGCAGCTTACTGTTCCAGGGCAGCTATGGCTACACCTTC.

The chain uses TRBV20-1 and TRBJ2-5, with a weak D call TRBD1 (5 bases). Looked up from germline, CDR1 is DFQATT and CDR2 is SNEGSKA (reference sequence). Trimming removed 4 bases at V and 5 bases at J, with 8 bases between. The CDR3 length is 11 residues. In nucleotides, the CDR3 is TGCAGTGCTATTTGGGGCGAGACCCAGTACTTC. It translates to CSAIWGETQYF.

This clone was detected a few times. The chain employs TRBV5-1 and TRBJ2-2, with D possibly matching TRBD1 (6 bases). Trimming cost V 0 bases and J 4 bases, with 10 bases left between them. Germline-derived CDR1 and CDR2 are SGHRS and YFSETQ. CDR3 size: 15 residues. The CDR3 bases are TGCGCCAGCAGCTTGGAAAGGGGGACCACCGGGGAGCTGTTTTTT. Protein: CASSLERGTTGELFF.

The chain recombines TRBV5-1 with TRBJ2-3; tentatively, D is TRBD2 (5 bases). V dropped 0 bases and J dropped 2 bases, with 13 bases sitting between them. CDR3 length equals 16 residues. Germline lookup yields CDR1 SGHRS and CDR2 YFSETQ. This chain's CDR3 is CASSLVGGRATDTQYF. In DNA form, the CDR3 reads TGCGCCAGCAGCTTGGTAGGAGGTCGGGCCACAGATACGCAGTATTTT.

CDR3 bases: TGCGCCAGCAGCGTTACAGGGGTGATGCTAACTGAAGCTTTCTTT. It is translated as CASSVTGVMLTEAFF. The chain links TRBV5-1 to TRBJ1-1, with 7 bases lining up with TRBD1. CDR3 length equals 15 residues. The germline V gene has CDR1 SGHRS and CDR2 YFSETQ. V was clipped by 4 bases and J by 5 bases; unmatched bases: 11.